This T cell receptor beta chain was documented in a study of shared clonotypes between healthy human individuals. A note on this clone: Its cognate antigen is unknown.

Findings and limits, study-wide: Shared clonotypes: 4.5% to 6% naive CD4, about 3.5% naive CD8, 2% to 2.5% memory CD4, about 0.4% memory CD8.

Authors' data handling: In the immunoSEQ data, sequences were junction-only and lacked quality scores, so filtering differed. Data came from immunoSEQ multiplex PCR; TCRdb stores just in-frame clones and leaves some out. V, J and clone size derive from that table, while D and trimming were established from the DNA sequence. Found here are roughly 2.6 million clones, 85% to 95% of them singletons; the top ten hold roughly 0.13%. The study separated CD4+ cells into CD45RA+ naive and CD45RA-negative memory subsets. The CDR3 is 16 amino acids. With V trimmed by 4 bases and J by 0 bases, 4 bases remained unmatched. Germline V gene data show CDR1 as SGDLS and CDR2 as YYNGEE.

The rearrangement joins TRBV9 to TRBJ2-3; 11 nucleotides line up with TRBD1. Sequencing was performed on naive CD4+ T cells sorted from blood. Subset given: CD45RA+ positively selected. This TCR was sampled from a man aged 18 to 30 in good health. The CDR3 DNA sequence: TGTGCCAGCAGCATTGGACAGGGGGCAAGCACAGATACGCAGTATTTT. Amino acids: CASSIGQGASTDTQYF.